This T cell receptor beta chain was sequenced in a study of T cells in localized non-small cell lung cancer. Findings and caveats of the study: Sequencing involved a lone tumor region, leaving heterogeneity possible. Longer overall survival was linked to higher blood T cell density. Within adjacent lung there appeared a median around 55 of the top 100 tumor clones. Uninvolved nearby lung showed the greatest T cell clonality, exceeding that found in tumor.

A note on this clone: The antigen is unknown.

Sequencing used immunoSEQ multiplex PCR; TCRdb keeps in-frame clones, though not all of them. The table shows tens of thousands of clones, with 85% to 90% occurring only once. The CDR3 totals 16 residues. V was trimmed by 2 bases and J by 0 bases, leaving 12 bases between them. Germline CDR1 is SGDLS and CDR2 is YYNGEE. The source was peripheral blood, collected before any cancer treatment. The source of this sequence is a man between 40 and 75 years old with stage I squamous cell lung carcinoma. The V and J genes are TRBV9 and TRBJ1-3; tentatively, D is TRBD1 (5 bases). CDR3 residues: CASSVRDSPSGNTIYF. The CDR3 bases are TGTGCCAGCAGCGTTCGGGACTCCCCCTCTGGAAACACCATATATTTT.